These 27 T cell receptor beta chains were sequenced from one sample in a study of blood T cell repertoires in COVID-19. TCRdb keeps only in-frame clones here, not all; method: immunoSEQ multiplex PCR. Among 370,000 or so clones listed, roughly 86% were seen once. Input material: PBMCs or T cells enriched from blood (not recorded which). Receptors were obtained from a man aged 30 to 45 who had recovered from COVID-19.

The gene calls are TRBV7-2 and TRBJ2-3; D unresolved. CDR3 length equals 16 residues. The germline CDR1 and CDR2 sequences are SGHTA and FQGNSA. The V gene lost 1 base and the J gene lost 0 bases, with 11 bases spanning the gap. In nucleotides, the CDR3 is TGTGCCAGCAGCTTAGTCCCACATTGGAGCACAGATACGCAGTATTTT. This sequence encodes CASSLVPHWSTDTQYF.

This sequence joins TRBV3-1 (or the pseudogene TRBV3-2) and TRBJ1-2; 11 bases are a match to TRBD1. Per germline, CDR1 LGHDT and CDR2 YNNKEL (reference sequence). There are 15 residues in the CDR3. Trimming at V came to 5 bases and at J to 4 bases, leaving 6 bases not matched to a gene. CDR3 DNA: TGTGCCAGCAGCTACCGGACAGGGGGCGGCTATGGCTACACCTTC. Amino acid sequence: CASSYRTGGGYGYTF.

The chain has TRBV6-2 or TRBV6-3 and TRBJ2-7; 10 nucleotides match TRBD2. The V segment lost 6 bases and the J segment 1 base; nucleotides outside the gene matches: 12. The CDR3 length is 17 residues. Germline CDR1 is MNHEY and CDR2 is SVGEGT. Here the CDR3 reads CASSRNPVAGGSYEQYF. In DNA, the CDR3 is TGTGCCAGCAGCCGAAACCCGGTAGCGGGGGGTTCCTACGAGCAGTACTTC.

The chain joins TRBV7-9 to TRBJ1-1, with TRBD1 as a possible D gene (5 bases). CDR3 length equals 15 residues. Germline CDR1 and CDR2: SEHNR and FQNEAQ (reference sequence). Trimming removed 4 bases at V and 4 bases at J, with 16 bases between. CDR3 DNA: TGTGCCAGCAGCTCCCAGGGTAGGCCGACCACTGAAGCTTTCTTT. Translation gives CASSSQGRPTTEAFF. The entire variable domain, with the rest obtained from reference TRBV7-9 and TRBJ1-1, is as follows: DTGVSQNPRHKITKRGQNVTFRCDPISEHNRLYWYRQTLGQGPEFLTYFQNEAQLEKSRLLSDRFSAERPKGSFSTLEIQRTEQGDSAMYLCASSSQGRPTTEAFFGQGTRLTVV.

The CDR3 DNA sequence: TGTGCCAGCAATGTCTTTGGTGGCAGGGGGGACTATGGCTACACCTTC. It is translated as CASNVFGGRGDYGYTF. The chain couples TRBV2 to TRBJ1-2; 7 positions agree with TRBD1. This CDR3 is 16 amino acids long. The V segment lost 7 bases and the J segment 3 bases; nucleotides outside the gene matches: 14. From germline, CDR1 is SNHLY and CDR2 FYNNEI.

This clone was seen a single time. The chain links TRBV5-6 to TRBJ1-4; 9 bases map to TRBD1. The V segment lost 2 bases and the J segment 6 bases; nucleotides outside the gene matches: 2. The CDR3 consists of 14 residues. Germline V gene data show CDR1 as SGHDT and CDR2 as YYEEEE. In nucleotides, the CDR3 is TGTGCCAGCAGCTTACAGGGGGCGTATGAAAAACTGTTTTTT. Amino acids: CASSLQGAYEKLFF.

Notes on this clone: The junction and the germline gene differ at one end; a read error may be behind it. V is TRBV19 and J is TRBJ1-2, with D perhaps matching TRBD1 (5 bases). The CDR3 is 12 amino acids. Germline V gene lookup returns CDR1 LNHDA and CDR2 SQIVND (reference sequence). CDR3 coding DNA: TGTGCCAGTACTATAGGAAGGGGCGGCTACACCTTC. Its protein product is CASTIGRGGYTF.

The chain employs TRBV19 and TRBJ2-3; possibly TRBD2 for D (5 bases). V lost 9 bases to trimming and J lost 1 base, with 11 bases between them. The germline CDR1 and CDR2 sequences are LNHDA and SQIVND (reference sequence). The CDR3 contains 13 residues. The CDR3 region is CASLAIGTDTQYF. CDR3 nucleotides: TGTGCCAGCCTAGCCATTGGCACAGATACGCAGTATTTT.

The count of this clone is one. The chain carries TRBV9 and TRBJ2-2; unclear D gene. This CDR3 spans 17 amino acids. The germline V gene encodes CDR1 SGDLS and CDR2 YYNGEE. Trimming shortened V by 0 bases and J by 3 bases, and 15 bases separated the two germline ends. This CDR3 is CASSVGSRLKDTGELFF. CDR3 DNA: TGTGCCAGCAGCGTAGGGTCCAGGTTGAAGGACACCGGGGAGCTGTTTTTT. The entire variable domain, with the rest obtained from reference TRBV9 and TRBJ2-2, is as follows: DSGVTQTPKHLITATGQRVTLRCSPRSGDLSVYWYQQSLDQGLQFLIQYYNGEERAKGNILERFSAQQFPDLHSELNLSSLELGDSALYFCASSVGSRLKDTGELFFGEGSRLTVL.

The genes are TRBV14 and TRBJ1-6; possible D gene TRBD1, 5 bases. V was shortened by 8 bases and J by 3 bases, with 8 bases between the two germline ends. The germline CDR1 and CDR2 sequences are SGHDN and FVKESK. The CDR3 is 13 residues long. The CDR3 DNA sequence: TGTGCCAGCGGGGCGTTCTATAATTCACCCCTCCACTTT. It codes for CASGAFYNSPLHF.

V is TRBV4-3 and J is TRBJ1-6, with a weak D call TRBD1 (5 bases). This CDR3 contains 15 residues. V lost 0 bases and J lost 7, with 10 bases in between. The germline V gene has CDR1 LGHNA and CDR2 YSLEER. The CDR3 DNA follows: TGCGCCAGCAGCCAAGACGGGACTGGAAATTCACCCCTCCACTTT. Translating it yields CASSQDGTGNSPLHF.

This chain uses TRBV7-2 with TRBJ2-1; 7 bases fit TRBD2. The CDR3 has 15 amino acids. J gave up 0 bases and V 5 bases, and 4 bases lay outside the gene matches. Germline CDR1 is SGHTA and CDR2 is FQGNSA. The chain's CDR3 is CASSRGTISYNEQFF. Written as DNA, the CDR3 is TGTGCCAGCAGCCGCGGGACTATCTCCTACAATGAGCAGTTCTTC.

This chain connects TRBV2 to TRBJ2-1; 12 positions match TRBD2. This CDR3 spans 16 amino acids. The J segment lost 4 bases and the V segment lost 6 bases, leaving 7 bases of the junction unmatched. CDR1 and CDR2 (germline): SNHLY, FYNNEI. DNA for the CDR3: TGTGCCAGCAGCCCCCGCGGACTAGCGGGATACAATGAGCAGTTCTTC. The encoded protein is CASSPRGLAGYNEQFF. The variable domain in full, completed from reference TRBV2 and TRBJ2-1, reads EPEVTQTPSHQVTQMGQEVILRCVPISNHLYFYWYRQILGQKVEFLVSFYNNEISEKSEIFDDQFSVERPDGSNFTLKIRSTKLEDSAMYFCASSPRGLAGYNEQFFGPGTRLTVL.

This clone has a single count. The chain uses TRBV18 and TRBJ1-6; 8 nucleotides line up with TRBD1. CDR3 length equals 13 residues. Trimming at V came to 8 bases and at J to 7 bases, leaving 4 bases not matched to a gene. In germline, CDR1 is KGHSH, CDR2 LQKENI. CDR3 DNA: TGTGCCAGCGGCGGACAGGGCAATTCACCCCTCCACTTT. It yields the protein CASGGQGNSPLHF.

The CDR3 nucleotides read TGTGCCAGCAGCAAAACAGGGGGCCCATACGAGCAGTACTTC. Its translation: CASSKTGGPYEQYF. This chain connects TRBV9 to TRBJ2-7; 9 nucleotides match TRBD1. The CDR3 contains 14 residues. The V segment lost 4 bases and the J segment 4 bases; nucleotides outside the gene matches: 6. Looked up from germline, CDR1 is SGDLS and CDR2 is YYNGEE.

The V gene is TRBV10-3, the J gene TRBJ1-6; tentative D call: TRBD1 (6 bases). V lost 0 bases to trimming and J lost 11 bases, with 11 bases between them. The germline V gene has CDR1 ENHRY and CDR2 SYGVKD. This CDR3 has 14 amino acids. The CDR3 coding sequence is TGTGCCATCAGTGAGTCAGGGGGTCGGCCACCCCTCCACTTT. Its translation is CAISESGGRPPLHF.

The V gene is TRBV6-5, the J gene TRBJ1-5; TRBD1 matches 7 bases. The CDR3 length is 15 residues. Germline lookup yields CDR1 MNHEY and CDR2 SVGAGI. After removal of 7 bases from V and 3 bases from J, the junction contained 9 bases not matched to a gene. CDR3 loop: CASNPRGQNNQPQHF. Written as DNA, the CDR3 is TGTGCCAGCAATCCGCGGGGACAGAACAATCAGCCCCAGCATTTT.

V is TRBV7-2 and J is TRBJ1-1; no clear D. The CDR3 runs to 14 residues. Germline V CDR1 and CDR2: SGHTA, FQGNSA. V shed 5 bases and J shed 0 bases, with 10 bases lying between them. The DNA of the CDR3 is TGTGCCAGCAGCCCCACTATGGTGAACACTGAAGCTTTCTTT. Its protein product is CASSPTMVNTEAFF.

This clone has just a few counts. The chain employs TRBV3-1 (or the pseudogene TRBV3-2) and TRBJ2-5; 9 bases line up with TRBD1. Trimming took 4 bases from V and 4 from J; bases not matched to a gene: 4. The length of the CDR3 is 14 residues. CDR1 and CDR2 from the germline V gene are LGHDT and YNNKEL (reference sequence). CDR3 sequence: CASSLTGGGETQYF. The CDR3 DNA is TGTGCCAGCAGCCTTACAGGGGGCGGAGAGACCCAGTACTTC.

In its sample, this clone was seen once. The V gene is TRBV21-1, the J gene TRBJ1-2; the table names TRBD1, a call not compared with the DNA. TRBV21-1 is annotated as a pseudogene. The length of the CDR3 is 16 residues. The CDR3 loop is CASSKNCRAGLYGYTF. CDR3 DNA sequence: TGTGCCAGCAGCAAAAACTGTCGGGCAGGGCTATATGGCTACACCTTC.

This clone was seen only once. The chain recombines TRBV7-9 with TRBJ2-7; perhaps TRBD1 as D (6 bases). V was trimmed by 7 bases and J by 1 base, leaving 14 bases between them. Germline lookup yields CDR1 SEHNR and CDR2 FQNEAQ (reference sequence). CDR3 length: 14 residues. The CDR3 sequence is CASTSLDRSYEQYF. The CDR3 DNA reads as TGTGCCAGCACCTCCTTAGACAGGTCCTACGAGCAGTACTTC.

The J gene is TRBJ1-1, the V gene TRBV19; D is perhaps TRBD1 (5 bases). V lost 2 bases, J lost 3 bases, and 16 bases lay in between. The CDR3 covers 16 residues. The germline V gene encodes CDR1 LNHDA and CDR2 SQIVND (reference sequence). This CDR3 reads CASSIQGGIRDTEAFF. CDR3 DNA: TGTGCCAGTAGTATACAGGGCGGCATTCGGGACACTGAAGCTTTCTTT.

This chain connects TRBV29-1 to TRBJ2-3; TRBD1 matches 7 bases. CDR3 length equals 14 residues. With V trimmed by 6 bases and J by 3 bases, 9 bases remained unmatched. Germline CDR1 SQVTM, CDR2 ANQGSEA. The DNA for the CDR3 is TGCAGCGTCGCCTGGACAGGACTTACAGATACGCAGTATTTT. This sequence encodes CSVAWTGLTDTQYF.

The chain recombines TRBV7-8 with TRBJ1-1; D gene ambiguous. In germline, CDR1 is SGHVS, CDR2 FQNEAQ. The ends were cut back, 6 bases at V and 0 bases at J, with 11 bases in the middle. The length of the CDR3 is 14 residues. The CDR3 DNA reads TGTGCCAGCAGGGCCGATATGGTGAACACTGAAGCTTTCTTT. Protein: CASRADMVNTEAFF.

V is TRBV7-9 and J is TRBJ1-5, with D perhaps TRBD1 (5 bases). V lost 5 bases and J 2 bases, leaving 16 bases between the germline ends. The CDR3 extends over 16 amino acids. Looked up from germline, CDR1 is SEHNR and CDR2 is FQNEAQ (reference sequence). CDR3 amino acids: CASSPGGENGNQPQHF. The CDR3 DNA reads TGTGCCAGCAGCCCCGGAGGGGAGAATGGCAATCAGCCCCAGCATTTT.

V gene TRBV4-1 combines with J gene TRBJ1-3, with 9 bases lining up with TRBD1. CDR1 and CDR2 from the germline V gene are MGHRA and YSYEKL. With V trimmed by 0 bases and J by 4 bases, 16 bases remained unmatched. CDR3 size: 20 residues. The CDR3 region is CASSQDFAGQGSLVGNTIYF. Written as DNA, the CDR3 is TGCGCCAGCAGCCAAGATTTTGCGGGACAGGGATCTTTGGTCGGAAACACCATATATTTT.

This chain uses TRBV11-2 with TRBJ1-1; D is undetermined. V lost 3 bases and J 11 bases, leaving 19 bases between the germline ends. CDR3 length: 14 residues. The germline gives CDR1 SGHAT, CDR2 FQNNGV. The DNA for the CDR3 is TGTGCCAGCAGCTTGGAGGCCACACCGCAGCAGGCTTTCTTT. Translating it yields CASSLEATPQQAFF.